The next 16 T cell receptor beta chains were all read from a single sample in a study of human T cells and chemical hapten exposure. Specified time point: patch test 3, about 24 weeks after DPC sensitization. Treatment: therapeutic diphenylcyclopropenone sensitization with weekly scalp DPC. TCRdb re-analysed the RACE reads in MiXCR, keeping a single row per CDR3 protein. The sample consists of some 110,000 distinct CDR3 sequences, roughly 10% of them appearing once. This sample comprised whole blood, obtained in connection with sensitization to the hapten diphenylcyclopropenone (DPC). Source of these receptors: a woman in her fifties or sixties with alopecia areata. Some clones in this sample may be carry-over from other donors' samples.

CDR3 DNA sequence: TGTGCCAGCAGTTTCCAGACAGGGAACTATGGCTACACCTTC. Its protein is CASSFQTGNYGYTF. This chain connects TRBV12-3 or TRBV12-4 to TRBJ1-2; 7 nucleotides match TRBD1. This CDR3 spans 14 amino acids. Unmatched junction bases numbered 3, after V lost 3 bases and J lost 2 bases.

This chain's CDR3 is CASSEVKREYPDTQYF. The CDR3 DNA reads TGTGCCAGCAGCGAGGTAAAGCGGGAGTATCCAGATACGCAGTATTTT. This rearrangement joins TRBV5-6 to TRBJ2-3; TRBD2 agrees at 8 bases. CDR1 is SGHDT and CDR2 is YYEEEE in the germline V gene. The CDR3 is 16 amino acids. Trimming at V came to 4 bases and at J to 4 bases, leaving 11 bases not matched to a gene.

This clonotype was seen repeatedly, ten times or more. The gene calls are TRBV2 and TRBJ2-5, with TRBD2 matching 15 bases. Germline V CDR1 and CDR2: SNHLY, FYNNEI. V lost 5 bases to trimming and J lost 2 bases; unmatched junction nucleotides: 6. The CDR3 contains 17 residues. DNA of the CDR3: TGTGCCAGCAGTTTCGGACTAGCGGGGGGGCGACAAGAGACCCAGTACTTC. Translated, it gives CASSFGLAGGRQETQYF.

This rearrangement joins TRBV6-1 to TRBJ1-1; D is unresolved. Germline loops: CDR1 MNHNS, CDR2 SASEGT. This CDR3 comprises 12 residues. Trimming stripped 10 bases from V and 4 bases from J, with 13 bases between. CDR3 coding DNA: TGTGCCATGTCAGGCAGATTCACTGAAGCTTTCTTT. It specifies CAMSGRFTEAFF.

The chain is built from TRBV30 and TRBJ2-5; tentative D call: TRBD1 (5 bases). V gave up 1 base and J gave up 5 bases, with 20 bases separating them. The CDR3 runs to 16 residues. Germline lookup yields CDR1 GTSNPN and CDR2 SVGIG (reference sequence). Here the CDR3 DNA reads TGTGCCTGGAGTGAAGGGGCAGGCTCCGCGGTGGAGACCCAGTACTTC. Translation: CAWSEGAGSAVETQYF.

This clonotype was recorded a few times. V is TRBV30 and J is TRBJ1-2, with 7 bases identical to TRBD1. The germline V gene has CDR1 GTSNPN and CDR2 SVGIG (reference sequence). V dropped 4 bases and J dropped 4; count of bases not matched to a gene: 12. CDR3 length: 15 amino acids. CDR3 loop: CAWTHGGGGTYGYTF. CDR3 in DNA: TGTGCCTGGACCCACGGTGGAGGGGGCACCTATGGCTACACCTTC. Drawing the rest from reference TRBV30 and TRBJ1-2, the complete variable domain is SQTIHQWPATLVQPVGSPLSLECTVEGTSNPNLYWYRQAAGRGLQLLFYSVGIGQISSEVPQNLSASRPQDRQFILSSKKLLLSDSGFYLCAWTHGGGGTYGYTFGSGTRLTVV.

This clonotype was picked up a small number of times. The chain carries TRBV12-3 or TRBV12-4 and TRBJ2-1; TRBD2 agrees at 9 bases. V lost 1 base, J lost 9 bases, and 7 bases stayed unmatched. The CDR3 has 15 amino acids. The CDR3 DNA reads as TGTGCCAGCAGTTTAGGCGGCGGGGGGGCTTTTGAGCAGTTCTTC. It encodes CASSLGGGGAFEQFF.

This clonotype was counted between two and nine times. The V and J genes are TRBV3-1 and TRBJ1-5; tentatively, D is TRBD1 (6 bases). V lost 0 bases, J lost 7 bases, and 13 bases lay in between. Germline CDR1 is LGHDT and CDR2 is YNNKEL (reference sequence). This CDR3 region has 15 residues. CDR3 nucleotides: TGTGCCAGCAGCCAAGATCTGGGGGGCGGACAGCCCCAGCATTTT. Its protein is CASSQDLGGGQPQHF.

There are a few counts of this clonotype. The CDR3 here is CASRDRSTDTQYF. The CDR3 DNA is TGTGCCAGCAGGGACAGAAGCACAGATACGCAGTATTTT. The chain couples TRBV7-9 to TRBJ2-3; the D gene is possibly TRBD1 (6 bases). V dropped 6 bases and J dropped 0 bases, with 7 bases sitting between them. CDR3 length equals 13 residues. CDR1 is SEHNR and CDR2 is FQNEAQ in the germline V gene (reference sequence). Using reference TRBV7-9 and TRBJ2-3 for the parts outside the CDR3, the full variable domain is DTGVSQNPRHKITKRGQNVTFRCDPISEHNRLYWYRQTLGQGPEFLTYFQNEAQLEKSRLLSDRFSAERPKGSFSTLEIQRTEQGDSAMYLCASRDRSTDTQYFGPGTRLTVL.

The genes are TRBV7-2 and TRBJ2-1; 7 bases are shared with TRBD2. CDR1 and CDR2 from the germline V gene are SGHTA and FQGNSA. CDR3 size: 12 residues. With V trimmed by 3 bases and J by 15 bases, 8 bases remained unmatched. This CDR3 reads CASSFSRGGGFF. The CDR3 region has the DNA TGTGCCAGCAGCTTTAGTCGGGGCGGGGGGTTCTTC.

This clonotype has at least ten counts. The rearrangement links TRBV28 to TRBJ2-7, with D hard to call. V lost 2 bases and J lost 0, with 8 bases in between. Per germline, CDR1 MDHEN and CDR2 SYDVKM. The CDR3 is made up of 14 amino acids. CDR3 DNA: TGTGCCAGCAGTTTAGGGTACAGCTCCTACGAGCAGTACTTC. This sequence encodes CASSLGYSSYEQYF.

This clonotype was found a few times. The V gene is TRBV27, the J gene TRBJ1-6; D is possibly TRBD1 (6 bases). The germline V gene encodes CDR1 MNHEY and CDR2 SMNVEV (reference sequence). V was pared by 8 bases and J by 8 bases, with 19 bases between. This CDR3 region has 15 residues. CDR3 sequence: CASSRGGQGYSPLHF. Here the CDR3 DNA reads TGTGCCAGCTCCCGGGGGGGTCAGGGGTATTCACCCCTCCACTTT.

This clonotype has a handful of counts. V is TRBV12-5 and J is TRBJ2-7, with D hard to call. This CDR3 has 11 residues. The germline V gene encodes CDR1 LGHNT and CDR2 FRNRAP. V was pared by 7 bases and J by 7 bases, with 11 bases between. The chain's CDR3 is CASATSLEQYF. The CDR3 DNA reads TGTGCTAGTGCCACGAGCTTAGAGCAGTACTTC. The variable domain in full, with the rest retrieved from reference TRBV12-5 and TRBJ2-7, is DARVTQTPRHKVTEMGQEVTMRCQPILGHNTVFWYRQTMMQGLELLAYFRNRAPLDDSGMPKDRFSAEMPDATLATLKIQPSEPRDSAVYFCASATSLEQYFGPGTRLTVT.

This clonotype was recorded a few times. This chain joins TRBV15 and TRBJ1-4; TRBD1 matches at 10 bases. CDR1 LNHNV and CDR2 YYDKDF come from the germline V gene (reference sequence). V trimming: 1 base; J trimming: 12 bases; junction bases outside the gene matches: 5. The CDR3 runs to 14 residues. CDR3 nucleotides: TGTGCCACCAGCAGAGTGCCCGGGACAGGGGAACTGTTTTTT. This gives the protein CATSRVPGTGELFF.

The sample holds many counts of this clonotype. CDR3 bases: TGCAGCGTTGAAGGGACAGCGCAAGAGACCCAGTACTTC. As protein: CSVEGTAQETQYF. The J gene is TRBJ2-5, the V gene TRBV29-1; perhaps TRBD1 as D (6 bases). The CDR3 sequence is 13 residues long. V gave up 1 base and J gave up 2 bases, with 8 bases separating them. The V gene's germline CDR1 is SQVTM and CDR2 ANQGSEA. The full variable domain, rest sourced from reference TRBV29-1 and TRBJ2-5, is SAVISQKPSRDICQRGTSLTIQCQVDSQVTMMFWYRQQPGQSLTLIATANQGSEATYESGFVIDKFPISRPNLTFSTLTVSNMSPEDSSIYLCSVEGTAQETQYFGPGTRLLVL.

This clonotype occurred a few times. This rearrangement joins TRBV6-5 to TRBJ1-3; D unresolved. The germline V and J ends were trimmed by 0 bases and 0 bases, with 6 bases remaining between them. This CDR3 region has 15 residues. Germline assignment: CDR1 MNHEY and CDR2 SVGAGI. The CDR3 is CASSYSSSSGNTIYF. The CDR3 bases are TGTGCCAGCAGTTACTCGAGCAGCTCTGGAAACACCATATATTTT.